Listed below are T cell receptor beta chains from one sample, sequenced in a study of cytomegalovirus exposure and HLA in healthy donors. The data were produced by immunoSEQ multiplex PCR, yet TCRdb's version contains in-frame clones alone and is incomplete. The sample has roughly 45,000 clones; 51% are singletons. Sequencing input: PBMCs. These TCRs come from a man in his sixties in good health and CMV-seronegative. Both conserved end residues are part of each CDR3. Fields, in order: clone size, J gene, V gene, D gene, CDR3 DNA, CDR3 protein. D genes are given only for firm matches. Size is omitted from some rows. Given values are once, few, many or a class for expanded clones.

clone size: NA
J gene: TRBJ1-2
V gene: TRBV6-5
D gene: NA
CDR3 DNA: TGTGCCAGCAGTTATCCGGCGGGGGGGAACTATGGCTACACCTTC
CDR3 protein: CASSYPAGGNYGYTF

clone size: NA
J gene: TRBJ2-2
V gene: TRBV7-2
D gene: TRBD2
CDR3 DNA: TGTGCCAGCCGACTAGCGGTGAACACCGGGGAGCTGTTTTTT
CDR3 protein: CASRLAVNTGELFF

clone size: NA
J gene: TRBJ1-4
V gene: TRBV18
D gene: NA
CDR3 DNA: TGTGCCAGCTCACGCCCCCCCCGGAATGAAAAACTGTTTTTT
CDR3 protein: CASSRPPRNEKLFF

clone size: few
J gene: TRBJ2-3
V gene: TRBV10-2
D gene: TRBD2
CDR3 DNA: TGCGCCAGCAGGGGACTAGCGGGAGGCACAGATACGCAGTATTTT
CDR3 protein: CASRGLAGGTDTQYF

clone size: NA
J gene: TRBJ1-2
V gene: TRBV6-5
D gene: TRBD1
CDR3 DNA: TGTGCCAGCAGTCCCCAGGAGGGGGCTTATTATGGCTACACCTTC
CDR3 protein: CASSPQEGAYYGYTF

clone size: NA
J gene: TRBJ2-7
V gene: TRBV11-2
D gene: NA
CDR3 DNA: TGTGCCAGCAGCTTAAGGGGCTCCTACGAGCAGTACTTC
CDR3 protein: CASSLRGSYEQYF

clone size: NA
J gene: TRBJ2-5
V gene: TRBV10-3
D gene: TRBD2
CDR3 DNA: TGTGCCATCAGTGATTATGAGCGGGGACCGGGGACCCAGTACTTC
CDR3 protein: CAISDYERGPGTQYF

clone size: few
J gene: TRBJ2-2
V gene: TRBV4-2
D gene: TRBD2
CDR3 DNA: TGTGCCAGCAGCCCCCAAGTCGGCGGGAGCGGCTCAGGTTTCACCGGGGAGCTGTTTTTT
CDR3 protein: CASSPQVGGSGSGFTGELFF

clone size: NA
J gene: TRBJ2-5
V gene: TRBV11-2
D gene: NA
CDR3 DNA: TGTGCCAGCAGCCGGGGTTTCCTTAAAGAGACCCAGTACTTC
CDR3 protein: CASSRGFLKETQYF

clone size: few
J gene: TRBJ2-5
V gene: TRBV7-9
D gene: NA
CDR3 DNA: TGTGCCAGCCAGTTTAGGCTAGAAGAGACCCAGTACTTC
CDR3 protein: CASQFRLEETQYF

clone size: NA
J gene: TRBJ1-2
V gene: TRBV7-9
D gene: TRBD1
CDR3 DNA: TGTGCCAGCAGCTGGGACAGCCTCTATGGCTACACCTTC
CDR3 protein: CASSWDSLYGYTF

clone size: NA
J gene: TRBJ2-2
V gene: TRBV6-6
D gene: NA
CDR3 DNA: TGTGCCAGCAGCCGAGACTACCCCTCGGCCGGGGAGCTGTTTTTT
CDR3 protein: CASSRDYPSAGELFF

clone size: NA
J gene: TRBJ1-4
V gene: TRBV7-6
D gene: NA
CDR3 DNA: TGTGCCAGCAGCTTAAAAGTTGCCGGGGGTAATGAAAAACTGTTTTTT
CDR3 protein: CASSLKVAGGNEKLFF

clone size: few
J gene: TRBJ1-5
V gene: TRBV7-2
D gene: TRBD1
CDR3 DNA: TGTGCCAGCAGCTCGGGACAGGGAAGTCAGCCCCAGCATTTT
CDR3 protein: CASSSGQGSQPQHF

clone size: few
J gene: TRBJ1-1
V gene: TRBV20-1
D gene: NA
CDR3 DNA: TGCAGTGCTAGAAGGAGGGAAGCTTTCTTT
CDR3 protein: CSARRREAFF

clone size: few
J gene: TRBJ2-2
V gene: TRBV11-2
D gene: NA
CDR3 DNA: TGTGCCAGCAGCTTCCTCGGGGAGCTGTTTTTT
CDR3 protein: CASSFLGELFF

clone size: once
J gene: TRBJ2-3
V gene: TRBV25-1
D gene: TRBD1
CDR3 DNA: TGTGCCAGCAGTGACCCCCTAGGACAGGGGATAAGCACAGATACGCAGTATTTT
CDR3 protein: CASSDPLGQGISTDTQYF

clone size: NA
J gene: TRBJ2-7
V gene: TRBV6-1
D gene: NA
CDR3 DNA: TGTGCCAGCAGTGTACTGTTCGAGCAGTACTTC
CDR3 protein: CASSVLFEQYF

clone size: once
J gene: TRBJ2-5
V gene: TRBV7-2
D gene: TRBD1
CDR3 DNA: TGTGCCAGCAGTTCGCCTGGGACAGGGCAAGAGACCCAGTACTTC
CDR3 protein: CASSSPGTGQETQYF

clone size: NA
J gene: TRBJ1-4
V gene: TRBV4-1
D gene: NA
CDR3 DNA: TGCGCCAGCAGCCCCGGGGGGGTCAGGTCGGTGAATGAAAAACTGTTTTTT
CDR3 protein: CASSPGGVRSVNEKLFF

clone size: NA
J gene: TRBJ1-5
V gene: TRBV7-2
D gene: NA
CDR3 DNA: TGTGCCAGCAGCTTAGATCCTAGGGGGGGTCGGCAGCCCCAGCATTTT
CDR3 protein: CASSLDPRGGRQPQHF

clone size: few
J gene: TRBJ2-3
V gene: TRBV29-1
D gene: NA
CDR3 DNA: TGCAGCGGCTTAGAATATACGCAGTATTTT
CDR3 protein: CSGLEYTQYF

clone size: NA
J gene: TRBJ1-2
V gene: TRBV6-5
D gene: NA
CDR3 DNA: TGTGCCAGCAGCCGCGACAGAGGCGGTGGCTACACCTTC
CDR3 protein: CASSRDRGGGYTF

clone size: NA
J gene: TRBJ1-5
V gene: TRBV6-1
D gene: NA
CDR3 DNA: TGTGCCAGCAGTCATGGCACAACCCGCAATCAGCCCCAGCATTTT
CDR3 protein: CASSHGTTRNQPQHF

clone size: NA
J gene: TRBJ2-4
V gene: TRBV5-1
D gene: NA
CDR3 DNA: TGCGCCAGCAGCTTGGGCGAGTCCAAAAACATTCAGTACTTC
CDR3 protein: CASSLGESKNIQYF

clone size: few
J gene: TRBJ2-7
V gene: TRBV15
D gene: NA
CDR3 DNA: TGTGCCACCAGCAGAGCCGCCCTAGCGCCGACCTACGAGCAGTACTTC
CDR3 protein: CATSRAALAPTYEQYF

clone size: few
J gene: TRBJ2-1
V gene: TRBV2
D gene: NA
CDR3 DNA: TGTGCCAGCACTCGGTCCTACAATGAGCAGTTCTTC
CDR3 protein: CASTRSYNEQFF

clone size: NA
J gene: TRBJ2-1
V gene: TRBV11-3
D gene: NA
CDR3 DNA: TGTGCCAGCAGCTTAGGTGGGCAGGGTAAAGAGCAGTTCTTC
CDR3 protein: CASSLGGQGKEQFF

clone size: NA
J gene: TRBJ2-1
V gene: TRBV9
D gene: TRBD2
CDR3 DNA: TGTGCCAGCAGCGAGAGCGGGGGGACCTACAATGAGCAGTTCTTC
CDR3 protein: CASSESGGTYNEQFF

clone size: NA
J gene: TRBJ2-2
V gene: TRBV7-2
D gene: TRBD2
CDR3 DNA: TGTGCCAGCAGCCCGCCTAGCGGGATAATCACCGGGGAGCTGTTTTTT
CDR3 protein: CASSPPSGIITGELFF

clone size: NA
J gene: TRBJ1-1
V gene: TRBV9
D gene: NA
CDR3 DNA: TGTGCCAGCAGCACACCGGGATCTTTGAACACTGAAGCTTTCTTT
CDR3 protein: CASSTPGSLNTEAFF